This T cell receptor beta chain was sequenced in a study of T cell changes during pregnancy in multiple sclerosis. This clone has a handful of counts. Libraries were prepared by immunoSEQ multiplex PCR; TCRdb keeps only in-frame clonotypes and omits some of them. The sample yields tens of thousands of clones, over 75% seen once. Here the sequenced sample was peripheral blood, taken in the first trimester of pregnancy. The TCR comes from a female donor with multiple sclerosis, enrolled in a pregnancy study.

DNA of the CDR3: TGTGCCAGCAGCTTGGAGGGGGCATCCGGGGAGCTGTTTTTT. As protein: CASSLEGASGELFF. This chain links TRBV5-4 with TRBJ2-2; 7 bases are a match to TRBD1. Looked up from germline, CDR1 is SGHNT and CDR2 is YYREEE (reference sequence). J was trimmed by 6 bases and V by 0 bases; bases with no gene match: 2. The CDR3 contains 14 residues. The whole variable domain, filled in from reference TRBV5-4 and TRBJ2-2, reads ETGVTQSPTHLIKTRGQQVTLRCSSQSGHNTVSWYQQALGQGPQFIFQYYREEENGRGNFPPRFSGLQFPNYSSELNVNALELDDSALYLCASSLEGASGELFFGEGSRLTVL.